The 9 T cell receptor beta chains given below trace back to one sample, sequenced in a study of blood T cell repertoires in COVID-19. This table comes from immunoSEQ multiplex PCR, and its TCRdb copy is limited to in-frame clones, with some not included. The table has 360,000 or so clones, approximately 90% seen once. The sequenced sample was peripheral blood. These receptors came from a woman aged 55 to 70 with COVID-19, enrolled during active disease.

J is TRBJ1-1 and V is TRBV5-8; D is unclear. Germline lookup yields CDR1 SGHTS and CDR2 YDEGEE. The CDR3 runs to 14 residues. Trimming shortened V by 4 bases and J by 2 bases, and 12 bases separated the two germline ends. CDR3 DNA sequence: TGTGCCAGCAGCCGAGGGTGGGGTAACACTGAAGCTTTCTTT. It codes for CASSRGWGNTEAFF.

The chain is built from TRBV6-5 and TRBJ1-4, with 7 bases lining up with TRBD1. CDR1 is MNHEY, CDR2 SVGAGI, per germline. The ends lost 5 bases at V and 6 bases at J; junction bases unmatched: 3. This CDR3 is 13 amino acids long. The CDR3, as DNA: TGTGCCAGCAGTAGGGGGCAAGATGAAAAACTGTTTTTT. This translates into CASSRGQDEKLFF.

The count of this clone is one. This chain uses TRBV6-5 with TRBJ2-7; 11 bases are a match to TRBD1. The CDR3 is made up of 16 amino acids. The germline CDR1 and CDR2 sequences are MNHEY and SVGAGI. The ends lost 4 bases at V and 4 bases at J; junction bases unmatched: 9. CDR3 DNA: TGTGCCAGCAGTTCCGTGGACAGGGGGCCCTTGTACGAGCAGTACTTC. This codes for CASSSVDRGPLYEQYF.

The rearrangement joins TRBV5-1 to TRBJ1-5, with 7 bases lining up with TRBD1. The CDR3 contains 14 residues. Per the germline V gene, CDR1 is SGHRS and CDR2 is YFSETQ. J was trimmed by 4 bases and V by 4 bases; bases with no gene match: 5. This CDR3 is CASSLGTVNQPQHF. In nucleotides, the CDR3 is TGCGCCAGCAGCCTCGGGACAGTAAATCAGCCCCAGCATTTT.

The chain employs TRBV10-1 and TRBJ2-1; the D gene is possibly TRBD2 (5 bases). The CDR3 has 14 residues. In germline, CDR1 is WNHNN, CDR2 SYGVQD (reference sequence). V was shortened by 3 bases and J by 2 bases, with 8 bases between the two germline ends. CDR3 coding DNA: TGCGCCAGCAGTGATAGCGTACCCTACAATGAGCAGTTCTTC. Amino acid sequence: CASSDSVPYNEQFF.

The chain has TRBV3-1 (or the pseudogene TRBV3-2) and TRBJ1-3, with D unresolved. CDR1 LGHDT and CDR2 YNNKEL come from the germline V gene (reference sequence). The V gene lost 6 bases and the J gene lost 0 bases, with 9 bases spanning the gap. This CDR3 has 14 amino acids. CDR3 sequence (DNA): TGTGCCAGCAGTCAGGACTACTCTGGAAACACCATATATTTT. As protein: CASSQDYSGNTIYF.

The chain couples TRBV28 to TRBJ1-3, with D possibly being TRBD1 (5 bases). Germline loops: CDR1 MDHEN, CDR2 SYDVKM. The V end was cut by 7 bases, the J end by 0 bases, with 16 bases between. The CDR3 sequence is 16 residues long. In nucleotides, the CDR3 is TGTGCCAGCACCGTGGGAGGGGCAAGCTCTGGAAACACCATATATTTT. This codes for CASTVGGASSGNTIYF.

The V and J genes are TRBV6-6 and TRBJ2-7; D uncertain. CDR3 length: 13 residues. Trimming left V 3 bases short and J 7 bases short, with 13 bases between. The germline V gene encodes CDR1 MNHNY and CDR2 SVGAGI (reference sequence). CDR3 nucleotides: TGTGCCAGCAGTTATAACCCCCAGTTGGAGCAGTACTTC. It encodes CASSYNPQLEQYF.

The chain combines TRBV4-1 with TRBJ1-2; 7 bases agree with TRBD1. The V and J ends lost 2 bases and 8 bases, in that order; junction bases with no gene match: 8. CDR1 MGHRA and CDR2 YSYEKL come from the germline V gene. The CDR3 length is 14 residues. The CDR3 nucleotides are TGCGCCAGCAGCCAAATGACAGGGTCTCGCGGCTACACCTTC. Translation: CASSQMTGSRGYTF.